These 25 T cell receptor beta chains came from one sample sequenced in a study of blood T cell repertoires in COVID-19. Only in-frame clones appear in the TCRdb table, and some are missing; sequencing was by immunoSEQ multiplex PCR. The profile covers about 100,000 clones, with approximately 80% appearing a single time and more than 4% taken by the ten largest. Sequenced: peripheral blood. The receptor set was obtained from a man between 65 and 85 years old with acute or convalescent COVID-19.

The V call is TRBV6-2 or TRBV6-3, the J call TRBJ1-6; possible D gene TRBD1, 5 bases. Germline CDR1 and CDR2: MNHEY and SVGEGT. Trimming cost V 6 bases and J 7 bases, with 16 bases left between them. The CDR3 is made up of 15 amino acids. CDR3 coding DNA: TGTGCCAGCAGCCCTGGGTGGGGGGACAATTCACCCCTCCACTTT. Protein sequence: CASSPGWGDNSPLHF.

The chain has TRBV3-1 (or the pseudogene TRBV3-2) and TRBJ1-5; TRBD1 matches 7 bases. J gave up 5 bases and V 1 base, and 2 bases lay outside the gene matches. Germline assignment: CDR1 LGHDT and CDR2 YNNKEL (reference sequence). The CDR3 is made up of 14 amino acids. The CDR3 reads CASSQGGGDQPQHF. CDR3 nucleotide sequence: TGTGCCAGCAGCCAAGGAGGGGGCGATCAGCCCCAGCATTTT.

The chain links TRBV7-2 to TRBJ1-6; 9 bases are a match to TRBD1. Trimming removed 2 bases from V and 9 bases from J; junction bases left unmatched: 2. The CDR3 loop spans 14 amino acids. Per the germline V gene, CDR1 is SGHTA and CDR2 is FQGNSA. CDR3 loop: CASSLKGQGSPLHF. CDR3 bases: TGTGCCAGCAGCTTAAAGGGACAGGGTTCACCCCTCCACTTT.

This chain uses TRBV7-2 with TRBJ2-1; the D gene is possibly TRBD2 (5 bases). Germline-derived CDR1 and CDR2 are SGHTA and FQGNSA. Trimming took off 4 bases at V and 0 bases at J, with 13 bases between the two ends. This CDR3 spans 16 amino acids. CDR3 coding DNA: TGTGCCAGCAGCTCGCTTAAGGGAGACTCCTACAATGAGCAGTTCTTC. Translating gives CASSSLKGDSYNEQFF.

This chain connects TRBV7-9 to TRBJ1-5, with unresolved D. CDR3 length equals 16 residues. Germline assignment: CDR1 SEHNR and CDR2 FQNEAQ (reference sequence). V was pared by 1 base and J by 2 bases, with 12 bases between. Written as DNA, the CDR3 is TGTGCCAGCAGCTTAGTGAGTTGGCGGGGCAATCAGCCCCAGCATTTT. This codes for CASSLVSWRGNQPQHF.

The chain joins TRBV9 to TRBJ1-3, with 8 positions matching TRBD1. There are 14 residues in the CDR3. V dropped 4 bases and J dropped 4; count of bases not matched to a gene: 4. Germline CDR1 SGDLS, CDR2 YYNGEE. The CDR3 loop reads CASSRQGKGNTIYF. CDR3 nucleotide sequence: TGTGCCAGCAGCCGACAGGGGAAAGGAAACACCATATATTTT.

V gene TRBV25-1 combines with J gene TRBJ2-1; TRBD1 agrees at 10 bases. The CDR3 totals 15 residues. With 3 bases clipped from V and 6 bases from J, the junction kept 5 bases outside the gene matches. Germline assignment: CDR1 MGHDK and CDR2 SYGVNS. The CDR3 bases are TGTGCCAGCAGTGAGACAGGGGGCCGGAGCAATGAGCAGTTCTTC. Translating gives CASSETGGRSNEQFF.

The chain links TRBV6-1 to TRBJ2-3; 9 bases are shared with TRBD2. The CDR3 is 16 residues long. V shed 4 bases, J shed 1 base, and the junction held 6 bases outside the gene matches. CDR1 is MNHNS, CDR2 SASEGT, per germline. The CDR3 is CASSGTSEGGTDTQYF. The CDR3 DNA is TGTGCCAGCAGTGGGACTAGCGAGGGGGGCACAGATACGCAGTATTTT.

The rearrangement links TRBV7-6 to TRBJ1-4; 9 bases align to TRBD1. Trimming took 5 bases from V and 8 from J; bases not matched to a gene: 6. This CDR3 spans 14 amino acids. Germline-derived CDR1 and CDR2 are SGHVS and FNYEAQ. The CDR3 DNA is TGTGCCAGCAGCCCGGGGACAGGGAACGAAAAACTGTTTTTT. It specifies CASSPGTGNEKLFF.

This chain connects TRBV19 to TRBJ1-5; tentative D call: TRBD1 (5 bases). Germline V gene data show CDR1 as LNHDA and CDR2 as SQIVND (reference sequence). The CDR3 extends over 13 amino acids. V was clipped by 6 bases and J by 3 bases, with 9 bases between them. In DNA, the CDR3 is TGTGCCAGTAGCCAGGGATTCAATCAGCCCCAGCATTTT. Translating gives CASSQGFNQPQHF.

The chain employs TRBV14 and TRBJ1-6; 7 positions match TRBD1. This CDR3 contains 16 residues. From germline, CDR1 is SGHDN and CDR2 FVKESK. V gave up 0 bases and J gave up 12 bases; unmatched junction bases: 11. CDR3 amino acids: CASSQDATGSARPLHF. CDR3 nucleotide sequence: TGTGCCAGCAGCCAAGATGCGACAGGGTCCGCTAGACCCCTCCACTTT.

This chain links TRBV11-3 with TRBJ2-1; 7 nucleotides match TRBD2. From germline, CDR1 is SGHNT and CDR2 YENEEA. This CDR3 contains 16 residues. The ends lost 1 base at V and 7 bases at J; junction bases unmatched: 10. The CDR3 here is CASSLVGSGGPNEQFF. CDR3 sequence (DNA): TGTGCCAGCAGCTTAGTAGGGTCGGGGGGACCGAATGAGCAGTTCTTC.

The table lists this clone with a count of one. The chain couples TRBV7-8 to TRBJ1-1; D ambiguous. The CDR3 runs 12 residues. Deletions cut 2 bases from V and 4 bases from J, with 5 bases between. CDR1 and CDR2 (germline): SGHVS, FQNEAQ. Here the CDR3 reads CASSLSGTEAFF. The CDR3 DNA reads TGTGCCAGCAGCTTAAGCGGCACTGAAGCTTTCTTT.

The chain links TRBV24-1 to TRBJ1-5; D may be TRBD1 (5 bases). CDR1 KGHDR and CDR2 SFDVKD come from the germline V gene. V shed 3 bases and J shed 1 base, with 6 bases lying between them. The CDR3 sequence is 14 residues long. This chain's CDR3 is CATSDRGSNQPQHF. CDR3 nucleotides: TGTGCCACCAGTGATAGGGGCAGCAATCAGCCCCAGCATTTT.

The chain uses TRBV6-5 and TRBJ1-4; a possible D gene is TRBD1 (5 bases). The CDR3 consists of 16 residues. Between the trimmed V and J ends, which lost 4 bases and 0 bases, there was a span of 12 bases. The germline gives CDR1 MNHEY, CDR2 SVGAGI. CDR3 amino acids: CASSSDAGPTNEKLFF. The CDR3 nucleotides read TGTGCCAGCAGTTCCGACGCAGGGCCAACTAATGAAAAACTGTTTTTT.

This clone showed up just once. The V call is TRBV12-5, the J call TRBJ2-3; D may be TRBD1 (6 bases). Germline CDR1 LGHNT, CDR2 FRNRAP. The ends were cut back, 5 bases at V and 4 bases at J, with 16 bases in the middle. This CDR3 spans 15 amino acids. The CDR3 here is CASGMGHGMADTQYF. Written as DNA, the CDR3 is TGTGCTAGTGGTATGGGACACGGAATGGCAGATACGCAGTATTTT.

The chain employs TRBV3-1 (or the pseudogene TRBV3-2) and TRBJ2-5; 11 nucleotides line up with TRBD2. The CDR3 has 15 amino acids. In germline, CDR1 is LGHDT, CDR2 YNNKEL (reference sequence). V lost 0 bases and J lost 3; bases outside the gene matches: 0. The CDR3 DNA reads as TGTGCCAGCAGCCAAGAGACTAGCGGGGAAGAGACCCAGTACTTC. Translating gives CASSQETSGEETQYF.

This clone showed up just once. This rearrangement joins TRBV18 to TRBJ2-7, with unresolved D. The V and J ends lost 3 bases and 0 bases respectively, with 9 bases between them. The V gene's germline CDR1 is KGHSH and CDR2 LQKENI. This CDR3 contains 14 residues. CDR3 DNA sequence: TGTGCCAGCTCACCGTCCACACCCTCCTACGAGCAGTACTTC. Amino acids: CASSPSTPSYEQYF.

This clone was detected a few times. V and J are TRBV11-1 and TRBJ2-7; 11 bases are shared with TRBD2. Per germline, CDR1 SGHAT and CDR2 FQDESV (reference sequence). This CDR3 is 15 amino acids long. The J segment lost 2 bases and the V segment lost 5 bases, leaving 5 bases of the junction unmatched. CDR3 amino acids: CASSISGGATYEQYF. Written as DNA, the CDR3 is TGTGCCAGCAGCATTAGCGGGGGGGCCACCTACGAGCAGTACTTC.

This chain links TRBV29-1 with TRBJ1-1, with 9 bases aligning to TRBD1. The CDR3 covers 12 residues. V was clipped by 7 bases and J by 7 bases; unmatched bases: 7. Per the germline V gene, CDR1 is SQVTM and CDR2 is ANQGSEA. The CDR3 loop is CSAFTTGGEAFF. The CDR3 DNA reads as TGCAGCGCCTTCACGACAGGGGGTGAAGCTTTCTTT.

The gene calls are TRBV2 and TRBJ2-5; tentatively, D is TRBD2 (7 bases). Germline CDR1 and CDR2: SNHLY and FYNNEI. The V gene lost 3 bases and the J gene lost 5 bases, with 16 bases spanning the gap. This CDR3 spans 15 amino acids. CDR3 nucleotides: TGTGCCAGCAGTGAGTGGGGGGGCAAACGGGAGACCCAGTACTTC. This encodes CASSEWGGKRETQYF.

The chain links TRBV3-1 (or the pseudogene TRBV3-2) to TRBJ1-1; 10 nucleotides match TRBD1. In germline, CDR1 is LGHDT, CDR2 YNNKEL (reference sequence). The V gene end was trimmed by 5 bases and the J gene end by 7 bases; junction bases not matched to a gene: 4. There are 13 residues in the CDR3. CDR3 region: CASSGTGDFEAFF. The CDR3 DNA is TGTGCCAGCAGCGGGACAGGGGACTTTGAAGCTTTCTTT.

V usage is TRBV3-1 (or the pseudogene TRBV3-2) and J usage is TRBJ1-2; D possibly corresponds to TRBD1 (6 bases). Per germline, CDR1 LGHDT and CDR2 YNNKEL (reference sequence). This CDR3 spans 16 amino acids. With 1 base removed from V and 4 bases from J, the gap between germline ends came to 16 bases. The CDR3, as DNA: TGTGCCAGCAGCCAAGGATTTGCCAGGGGTGGCTATGGCTACACCTTC. Protein sequence: CASSQGFARGGYGYTF.

The rearrangement joins TRBV7-2 to TRBJ2-5; the match to TRBD1 covers 7 bases. Germline lookup yields CDR1 SGHTA and CDR2 FQGNSA. The J segment lost 5 bases and the V segment lost 4 bases, leaving 7 bases of the junction unmatched. The CDR3 spans 14 residues. DNA for the CDR3: TGTGCCAGCAGCTCCCGACAGGGAGCGGAGACCCAGTACTTC. Encoded protein: CASSSRQGAETQYF. Filled out from reference TRBV7-2 and TRBJ2-5, the complete variable domain reads GAGVSQSPSNKVTEKGKDVELRCDPISGHTALYWYRQSLGQGLEFLIYFQGNSAPDKSGLPSDRFSAERTGGSVSTLTIQRTQQEDSAVYLCASSSRQGAETQYFGPGTRLLVL.

CDR3 in amino acids: CASSIDRASSVGELFF. CDR3 DNA: TGTGCCAGTAGTATAGACAGGGCAAGTAGTGTGGGGGAGCTGTTTTTT. This chain uses TRBV19 with TRBJ2-2; D may be TRBD1 (5 bases). Germline V CDR1 and CDR2: LNHDA, SQIVND (reference sequence). The CDR3 is made up of 16 amino acids. V shed 0 bases and J shed 8 bases, with 16 bases lying between them.